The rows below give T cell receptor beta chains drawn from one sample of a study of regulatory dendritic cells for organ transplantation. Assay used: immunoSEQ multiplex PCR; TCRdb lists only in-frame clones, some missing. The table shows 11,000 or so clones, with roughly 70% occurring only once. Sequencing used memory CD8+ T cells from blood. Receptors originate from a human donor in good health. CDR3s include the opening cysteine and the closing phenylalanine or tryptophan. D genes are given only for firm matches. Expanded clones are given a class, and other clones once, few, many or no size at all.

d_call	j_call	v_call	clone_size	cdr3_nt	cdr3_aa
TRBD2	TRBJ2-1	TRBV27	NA	TGTGCCAGCAGTTTAACTCTAGGGACTAGCGTTAATGAGCAGTTCTTC	CASSLTLGTSVNEQFF
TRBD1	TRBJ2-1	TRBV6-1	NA	TGTGCCAGCACGGGACAGTCCAATGAGCAGTTCTTC	CASTGQSNEQFF
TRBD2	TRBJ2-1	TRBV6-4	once	TGTGCCAGCAGTGACGGATTAGCGGGGGGTGAGCAGTTCTTC	CASSDGLAGGEQFF
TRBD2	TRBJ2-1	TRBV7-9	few	TGTGCCAGCAGCTTAAGCGGGAGTTACAATGAGCAGTTCTTC	CASSLSGSYNEQFF
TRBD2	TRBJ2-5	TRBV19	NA	TGTGCCAGTAGTATCTCACGCGGGAGGCCCCGGGAGACCCAGTACTTC	CASSISRGRPRETQYF
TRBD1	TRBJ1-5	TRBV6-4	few	TGTGCCAGCAGTGACTCGGGGACAGAGGGAGGGAGCAATCAGCCCCAGCATTTT	CASSDSGTEGGSNQPQHF
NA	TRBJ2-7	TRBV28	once	TGTGCCAGCAGTTCCATGGTCTTAGCTCCCTACGAGCAGTACTTC	CASSSMVLAPYEQYF
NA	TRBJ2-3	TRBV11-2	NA	TGTGCCAGCAGCTTAGATCTAATCTCCGCGGCTTCACGGGATACGCAGTATTTT	CASSLDLISAASRDTQYF
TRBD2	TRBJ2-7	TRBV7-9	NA	TGTGCCAGCAGCCAGGGGCGGGAGGGCTCTCCTTCCTACGAGCAGTACTTC	CASSQGREGSPSYEQYF
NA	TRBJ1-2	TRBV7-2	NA	TGTGCCAGCAGCCCCCGTTCGATTGGCTACACCTTC	CASSPRSIGYTF